This T cell receptor beta chain was observed in a study of OX40 agonist ivuxolimab in advanced cancers. Study in general: Patients received ivuxolimab, an intravenous treatment, every 2 weeks at 0.01 to 10 mg/kg. Study findings and constraints: Partial responders dosed at 0.1-3.0 mg/kg displayed clonal expansion ranking among the lowest. Both CD4+ and CD8+ T cell populations in blood had undergone clonal expansion by week 6 at 0.1 to 3.0 mg/kg.

Produced via immunoSEQ multiplex PCR; TCRdb's table is partial and in-frame only. The sample holds tens of thousands of clones, 91% seen once. On this clone itself: Its matching antigen is unknown.

The CDR3 is made up of 15 amino acids. Germline CDR1 reads MGHRA; CDR2 reads YSYEKL. With 4 bases clipped from V and 6 bases from J, the junction kept 8 bases outside the gene matches. This sample comprised CD4+ or CD8+ T cells sorted from blood, obtained in a trial of the OX40 agonist ivuxolimab. This chain uses TRBV4-1 with TRBJ1-5, with 8 positions matching TRBD1. The source is an adult with an advanced solid tumor such as melanoma, head and neck, liver or kidney cancer. The DNA for the CDR3 is TGCGCCAGCAGCCGAACGACAGGGGATCGTCAGCCCCAGCATTTT. It specifies CASSRTTGDRQPQHF.